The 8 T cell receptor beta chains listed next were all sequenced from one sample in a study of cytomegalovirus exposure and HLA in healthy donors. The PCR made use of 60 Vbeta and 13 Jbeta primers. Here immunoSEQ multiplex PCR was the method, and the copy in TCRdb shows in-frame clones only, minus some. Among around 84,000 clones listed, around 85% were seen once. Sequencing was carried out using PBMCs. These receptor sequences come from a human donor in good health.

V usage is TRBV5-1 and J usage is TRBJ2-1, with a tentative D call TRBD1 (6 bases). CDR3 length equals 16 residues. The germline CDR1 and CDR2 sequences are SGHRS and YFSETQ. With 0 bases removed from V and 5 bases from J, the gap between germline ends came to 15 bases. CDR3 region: CASSLDPGTLHNEQFF. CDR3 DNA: TGCGCCAGCAGCTTGGACCCCGGGACACTGCACAATGAGCAGTTCTTC.

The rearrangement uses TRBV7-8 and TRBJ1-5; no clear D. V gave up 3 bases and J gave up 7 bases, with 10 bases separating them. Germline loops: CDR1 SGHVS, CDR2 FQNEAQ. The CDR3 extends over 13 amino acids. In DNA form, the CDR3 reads TGTGCCAGCAGCTTGGAGGAGGGACAGCCCCAGCATTTT. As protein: CASSLEEGQPQHF.

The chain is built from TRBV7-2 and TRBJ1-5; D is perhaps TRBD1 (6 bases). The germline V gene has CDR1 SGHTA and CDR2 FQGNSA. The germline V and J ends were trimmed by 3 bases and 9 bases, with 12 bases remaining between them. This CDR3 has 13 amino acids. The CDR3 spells CASSFQGRGPQHF. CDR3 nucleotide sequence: TGTGCCAGCAGCTTCCAGGGCAGGGGGCCCCAGCATTTT.

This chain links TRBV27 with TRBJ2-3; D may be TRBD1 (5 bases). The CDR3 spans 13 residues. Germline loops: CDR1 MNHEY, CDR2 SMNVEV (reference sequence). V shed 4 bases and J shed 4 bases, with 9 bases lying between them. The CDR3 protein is CASSSGLSDTQYF. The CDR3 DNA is TGTGCCAGCAGTTCAGGGTTGTCAGATACGCAGTATTTT.

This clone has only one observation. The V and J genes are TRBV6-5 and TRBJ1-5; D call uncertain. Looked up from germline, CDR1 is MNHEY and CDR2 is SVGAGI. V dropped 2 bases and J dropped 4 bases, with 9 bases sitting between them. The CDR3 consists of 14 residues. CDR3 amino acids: CASSYVGRNQPQHF. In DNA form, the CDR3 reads TGTGCCAGCAGTTACGTCGGCAGGAATCAGCCCCAGCATTTT.

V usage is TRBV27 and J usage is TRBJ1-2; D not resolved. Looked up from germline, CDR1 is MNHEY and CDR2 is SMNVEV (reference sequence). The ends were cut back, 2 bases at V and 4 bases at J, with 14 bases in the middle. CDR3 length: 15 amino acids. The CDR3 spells CASSLGRSSGYGYTF. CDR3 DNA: TGTGCCAGCAGTTTAGGGAGATCCTCCGGCTATGGCTACACCTTC.

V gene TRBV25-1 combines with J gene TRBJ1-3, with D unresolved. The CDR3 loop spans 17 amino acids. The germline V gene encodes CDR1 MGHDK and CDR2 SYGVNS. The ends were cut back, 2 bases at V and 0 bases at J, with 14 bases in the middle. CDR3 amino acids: CASSEPKGVSSGNTIYF. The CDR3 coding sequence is TGTGCCAGCAGTGAACCGAAGGGAGTGAGCTCTGGAAACACCATATATTTT.

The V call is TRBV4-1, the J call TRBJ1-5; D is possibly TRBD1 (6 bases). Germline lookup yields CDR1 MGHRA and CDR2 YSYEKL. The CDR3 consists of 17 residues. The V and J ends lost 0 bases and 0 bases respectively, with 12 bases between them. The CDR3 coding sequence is TGCGCCAGCAGCCAAGAGACAGGCATTCCTAGCAATCAGCCCCAGCATTTT. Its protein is CASSQETGIPSNQPQHF.